The present TCR beta chain was sequenced within a study of Tregs in tolerant kidney transplant recipients. Overall study findings and caveats: Validation in larger populations is needed because few patients were studied. This study did not directly address biological reproducibility. In tolerant patients, donor-specific Tregs outgrew total Tregs, suggesting antigen-driven expansion.

J gave up 2 bases and V 4 bases, and 10 bases lay outside the gene matches. The CDR3 runs to 16 residues. Germline V CDR1 and CDR2: SGHRS, YFSETQ. Related graft donors supplied nonmyeloablative bone marrow transplants, and mixed chimerism was transient. Thawed PBMCs were FACS-sorted into unstimulated CD4+CD25+CD127- regulatory T cells, CD4+CD25- non-regulatory cells, CD4 and CD8 cells. The repertoire was sequenced with immunoSEQ multiplex PCR; TCRdb's copy has only in-frame clones and lacks some. The sample totals roughly 5,600 clones. With regard to this clone: Its cognate antigen is unknown. The DNA ends 3 residues before the CDR3 does, and the rest of the CDR3 is filled in from the germline J gene.

This clonotype was sampled from a human patient who received a combined kidney and bone marrow transplant. Some T cells may be supplied by the graft donor. Source: CD4+ T cells from blood (PBMCs), taken 14 months after the transplant. The chain combines TRBV5-1 with TRBJ2-7, with 9 positions matching TRBD1. The CDR3 bases that were read are TGCGCCAGCAGCGCAAATACCGGGACAGGGACCTACGAG. Its protein product is CASSANTGTGTYE. The CDR3 in full is CASSANTGTGTYEQYF.